This TCR beta chain derives from a study of cytotoxic CD8 clonotypes in ibrutinib-treated CLL. Overall study findings and caveats: Sustained-remission patients were sampled at one set of times and progressing patients at different ones.

There are a few counts of this clone. Its antigen is not identified. Only in-frame clones appear in the TCRdb table, and some are missing; sequencing was by immunoSEQ multiplex PCR. Of around 160,000 clones listed, roughly 77% were seen once; the top ten hold under 2.5%. Per the germline V gene, CDR1 is SQVTM and CDR2 is ANQGSEA. There are 16 residues in the CDR3. V trimming: 3 bases; J trimming: 0 bases; junction bases outside the gene matches: 5. This receptor was identified in a human donor with chronic lymphocytic leukemia. V gene TRBV29-1 combines with J gene TRBJ1-1; 12 bases line up with TRBD1. This specimen was PBMCs, taken after 12 months of ibrutinib treatment. CDR3: CSVDGTGGGMNTEAFF. The CDR3 nucleotides are TGCAGCGTTGACGGGACAGGGGGCGGCATGAACACTGAAGCTTTCTTT.